These 27 T cell receptor beta chains were sequenced from one sample in a study of cytomegalovirus exposure and HLA in healthy donors. Measured with immunoSEQ multiplex PCR; TCRdb has only the in-frame clones, and not every one. The table records some 110,000 clones, approximately 86% of them present only once. Specimen: PBMCs. These receptor sequences come from a man between 18 and 35 years old in good health and CMV-seropositive.

The chain couples TRBV15 to TRBJ1-5; D call uncertain. Trimming stripped 0 bases from V and 5 bases from J, with 11 bases between. CDR1 is LNHNV, CDR2 YYDKDF, per germline (reference sequence). This CDR3 contains 15 residues. The CDR3 sequence is CATSRELRGDQPQHF. The DNA of the CDR3 is TGTGCCACCAGCAGAGAGTTAAGAGGCGATCAGCCCCAGCATTTT.

The chain couples TRBV2 to TRBJ1-4, with 10 positions matching TRBD1. Germline V lookup: CDR1 SNHLY, CDR2 FYNNEI. V dropped 6 bases and J dropped 12; count of bases not matched to a gene: 13. There are 15 residues in the CDR3. The CDR3 sequence is CASSPGTGARGELFF. The CDR3 DNA follows: TGTGCCAGCAGCCCCGGGACAGGGGCAAGGGGGGAACTGTTTTTT.

This clone has a single count. This chain links TRBV10-1 with TRBJ2-3, with D possibly matching TRBD2 (7 bases). V was pared by 5 bases and J by 1 base, with 22 bases between. This CDR3 has 18 residues. CDR1 WNHNN and CDR2 SYGVQD come from the germline V gene (reference sequence). CDR3 coding DNA: TGCGCCAGCAGTCCCCTCGGGGAGGGGGGGCATCGCACAGATACGCAGTATTTT. It encodes CASSPLGEGGHRTDTQYF.

The V and J genes are TRBV5-4 and TRBJ2-5; no reliable D call. CDR3 length: 13 amino acids. Germline V gene lookup returns CDR1 SGHNT and CDR2 YYREEE (reference sequence). Trimming cost V 1 base and J 2 bases, with 6 bases left between them. The CDR3 region has the DNA TGTGCCAGCAGCTTGCAGGATCAAGAGACCCAGTACTTC. Translating gives CASSLQDQETQYF.

This clone was seen just once. The CDR3 loop reads CATSSRRAKAKNIQYF. Written as DNA, the CDR3 is TGTGCCACCAGCTCTCGGAGGGCTAAAGCCAAAAACATTCAGTACTTC. V is TRBV15 and J is TRBJ2-4, with D maybe TRBD2 (6 bases). The germline CDR1 and CDR2 sequences are LNHNV and YYDKDF (reference sequence). V lost 5 bases and J lost 0, with 14 bases in between. This CDR3 has 16 amino acids.

This clone has a handful of counts. The chain carries TRBV6-4 and TRBJ2-3; 9 bases fit TRBD1. The length of the CDR3 is 17 residues. CDR1 and CDR2 (germline): MRHNA, SNTAGT. V lost 0 bases to trimming and J lost 3 bases; unmatched junction nucleotides: 7. The CDR3 reads CASSDSPGQGPTDTQYF. CDR3 coding DNA: TGTGCCAGCAGTGACTCACCGGGACAGGGTCCGACAGATACGCAGTATTTT.

The V and J genes are TRBV23-1 and TRBJ2-3; tentative D call: TRBD2 (6 bases). TRBV23-1 is labeled an ORF, and its function is uncertain. The CDR3 runs to 18 residues. V was shortened by 0 bases and J by 2 bases, with 18 bases between the two germline ends. CDR3 bases: TGCGCCAGCAGTCAATCCACCCCGGTTAGCGGTGACACAGATACGCAGTATTTT. Its protein product is CASSQSTPVSGDTDTQYF.

In this sample, this clone turned up once. V gene TRBV29-1 combines with J gene TRBJ2-1, with 11 bases lining up with TRBD2. CDR1 is SQVTM and CDR2 is ANQGSEA in the germline V gene. J lost 7 bases, V lost 1 base, and 3 bases had no gene match. The CDR3 consists of 14 residues. The CDR3, as DNA: TGCAGCGTTGAAGTTAGCGGGGGGGCTAATGAGCAGTTCTTC. Translating gives CSVEVSGGANEQFF.

This chain uses TRBV6-4 with TRBJ1-5, with a tentative D call TRBD1 (6 bases). Germline loops: CDR1 MRHNA, CDR2 SNTAGT. CDR3 length equals 13 residues. The V gene lost 5 bases and the J gene lost 4 bases, with 9 bases spanning the gap. Written as DNA, the CDR3 is TGTGCCAGCAGTCCGCAGGGGAATCAGCCCCAGCATTTT. Residues: CASSPQGNQPQHF.

The chain joins TRBV7-2 to TRBJ2-1, with D unclear. The CDR3 sequence is 16 residues long. The germline V gene has CDR1 SGHTA and CDR2 FQGNSA. V was cut by 2 bases and J by 5 bases, with 16 bases left in between. The CDR3 loop is CASSLNGLRSHNEQFF. The CDR3 DNA reads as TGTGCCAGCAGCTTAAACGGGTTGAGGTCCCACAATGAGCAGTTCTTC. Full variable domain (missing parts from reference TRBV7-2 and TRBJ2-1): GAGVSQSPSNKVTEKGKDVELRCDPISGHTALYWYRQSLGQGLEFLIYFQGNSAPDKSGLPSDRFSAERTGGSVSTLTIQRTQQEDSAVYLCASSLNGLRSHNEQFFGPGTRLTVL.

The rearrangement links TRBV11-1 to TRBJ2-1; D perhaps matches TRBD1 (6 bases). Trimming pared 3 bases from V and 6 bases from J, leaving 18 bases between. This CDR3 has 16 residues. Per the germline V gene, CDR1 is SGHAT and CDR2 is FQDESV (reference sequence). CDR3 nucleotides: TGTGCCAGCAGCTTTTTTCTACAGGGAAACCGCAATGAGCAGTTCTTC. Residues: CASSFFLQGNRNEQFF.

The rearrangement joins TRBV5-5 to TRBJ2-1; D is ambiguous. Trimming removed 4 bases from V and 4 bases from J, with 6 bases in between. CDR3 size: 12 residues. Germline CDR1 and CDR2: SGHKS and YYEKEE (reference sequence). The CDR3 DNA reads TGTGCCAGCAGCCCAAAATACAATGAGCAGTTCTTC. It specifies CASSPKYNEQFF. Looking up the rest from reference TRBV5-5 and TRBJ2-1 gives the full variable domain: DAGVTQSPTHLIKTRGQQVTLRCSPISGHKSVSWYQQVLGQGPQFIFQYYEKEERGRGNFPDRFSARQFPNYSSELNVNALLLGDSALYLCASSPKYNEQFFGPGTRLTVL.

The chain has TRBV2 and TRBJ2-1, with 11 bases aligning to TRBD1. CDR1 and CDR2 from the germline V gene are SNHLY and FYNNEI. The CDR3 loop spans 15 amino acids. The J segment lost 8 bases and the V segment lost 5 bases, leaving 8 bases of the junction unmatched. The DNA for the CDR3 is TGTGCCAGCAGTCGTGGACAGGGGGCGCGGGATGAGCAGTTCTTC. Its translation: CASSRGQGARDEQFF.

This chain uses TRBV27 with TRBJ1-6, with 7 bases matching TRBD1. Germline values: CDR1 MNHEY, CDR2 SMNVEV (reference sequence). V lost 2 bases, J lost 9 bases, and 10 bases stayed unmatched. This CDR3 has 16 amino acids. CDR3 sequence: CASSLEGQLGRSPLHF. CDR3 bases: TGTGCCAGCAGTTTAGAGGGACAGTTGGGGCGTTCACCCCTCCACTTT.

The chain joins TRBV5-1 to TRBJ1-1, with a possible D match to TRBD1 (5 bases). Trimming stripped 2 bases from V and 5 bases from J, with 10 bases between. The germline V gene has CDR1 SGHRS and CDR2 YFSETQ. This CDR3 has 13 residues. CDR3: CASSFGGKTEAFF. Here the CDR3 DNA reads TGCGCCAGCAGCTTTGGGGGGAAGACTGAAGCTTTCTTT.

The rearrangement joins TRBV18 to TRBJ2-5; 9 bases are a match to TRBD1. Germline V gene sequence: CDR1 KGHSH, CDR2 LQKENI. The ends lost 1 base at V and 4 bases at J; junction bases unmatched: 4. This CDR3 is 15 amino acids long. This CDR3 is CASSPRGQGLETQYF. CDR3 in DNA: TGTGCCAGCTCACCACGCGGACAGGGGCTAGAGACCCAGTACTTC. The entire variable domain, with the rest obtained from reference TRBV18 and TRBJ2-5, is as follows: NAGVMQNPRHLVRRRGQEARLRCSPMKGHSHVYWYRQLPEEGLKFMVYLQKENIIDESGMPKERFSAEFPKEGPSILRIQQVVRGDSAAYFCASSPRGQGLETQYFGPGTRLLVL.

The chain carries TRBV20-1 and TRBJ1-5; 10 bases are a match to TRBD1. Germline loops: CDR1 DFQATT, CDR2 SNEGSKA (reference sequence). V lost 6 bases, J lost 7 bases, and 0 bases stayed unmatched. This CDR3 contains 11 residues. DNA of the CDR3: TGCAGTGCGACAGGGGGCCAGCCCCAGCATTTT. Its translation: CSATGGQPQHF.

This clone was seen just once. The V gene is TRBV9, the J gene TRBJ1-2, with D tentatively TRBD1 (5 bases). Germline V gene sequence: CDR1 SGDLS, CDR2 YYNGEE. This CDR3 has 15 residues. With 4 bases removed from V and 3 bases from J, the gap between germline ends came to 16 bases. The CDR3 DNA sequence: TGTGCCAGCAGCTTAGCAGGGAGGAATGACTATGGCTACACCTTC. Its translation: CASSLAGRNDYGYTF.

This clone was counted between two and nine times. The chain is built from TRBV5-1 and TRBJ1-1; perhaps TRBD1 as D (6 bases). Germline V gene sequence: CDR1 SGHRS, CDR2 YFSETQ. This CDR3 is built from 16 residues. V lost 0 bases, J lost 1 base, and 13 bases lay in between. CDR3 DNA sequence: TGCGCCAGCAGCTTGGGGGAGGGGGATTGGAACACTGAAGCTTTCTTT. This gives the protein CASSLGEGDWNTEAFF.

The rearrangement joins TRBV19 to TRBJ1-5; tentatively, D is TRBD1 (6 bases). The V and J ends lost 3 bases and 2 bases respectively, with 14 bases between them. The CDR3 spans 16 residues. Germline CDR1 reads LNHDA; CDR2 reads SQIVND (reference sequence). The DNA of the CDR3 is TGTGCCAGTAGTATGAAGGGCAGGGGTGGCAATCAGCCCCAGCATTTT. Translating it yields CASSMKGRGGNQPQHF.

The V call is TRBV6-1, the J call TRBJ2-4; 10 nucleotides align to TRBD1. This CDR3 contains 13 residues. V lost 6 bases to trimming and J lost 8 bases; unmatched junction nucleotides: 4. Germline CDR1 reads MNHNS; CDR2 reads SASEGT. CDR3 DNA sequence: TGTGCCAGCAGAAGGACAGGGGGTTACATTCAGTACTTC. Translated: CASRRTGGYIQYF.

This chain joins TRBV5-6 and TRBJ1-5, with D possibly TRBD1 on 6 matching bases. The V end lost 2 bases, the J end lost 1 base, and 13 bases lay between the germline ends. CDR3 length equals 16 residues. Per the germline V gene, CDR1 is SGHDT and CDR2 is YYEEEE. The CDR3 region has the DNA TGTGCCAGCAGCTTTTCTGGGGGCAGGAGCAATCAGCCCCAGCATTTT. Its translation: CASSFSGGRSNQPQHF.

The J gene is TRBJ1-1, the V gene TRBV5-6; D might be TRBD1 (5 bases). V was shortened by 5 bases and J by 7 bases, with 15 bases between the two germline ends. The length of the CDR3 is 13 residues. Germline-derived CDR1 and CDR2 are SGHDT and YYEEEE. The chain's CDR3 is CASRITGSLEAFF. CDR3 sequence (DNA): TGTGCCAGCAGAATAACAGGATCCCTTGAAGCTTTCTTT.

The V gene is TRBV25-1, the J gene TRBJ2-3; 10 bases agree with TRBD2. The V gene's germline CDR1 is MGHDK and CDR2 SYGVNS. V lost 6 bases to trimming and J lost 1 base; unmatched junction nucleotides: 4. The CDR3 is 15 residues long. CDR3: CASRVLAGRTDTQYF. The CDR3 DNA reads as TGTGCCAGCAGGGTACTAGCGGGACGCACAGATACGCAGTATTTT.

V gene TRBV25-1 combines with J gene TRBJ1-1; D possibly corresponds to TRBD1 (6 bases). CDR3 size: 15 residues. CDR1 MGHDK and CDR2 SYGVNS come from the germline V gene. Trimming shortened V by 8 bases and J by 5 bases, and 21 bases separated the two germline ends. CDR3 sequence reads: CASRSFTGRGTEAFF. The CDR3 DNA is TGTGCCAGCCGATCCTTTACAGGGAGGGGAACTGAAGCTTTCTTT.

CDR3: CASSPPVKNIQYF. The CDR3 nucleotides are TGCGCCAGCAGCCCCCCGGTCAAAAACATTCAGTACTTC. The chain uses TRBV4-1 and TRBJ2-4; D remains ambiguous. This CDR3 has 13 amino acids. V shed 4 bases and J shed 3 bases, with 7 bases lying between them. The germline CDR1 and CDR2 sequences are MGHRA and YSYEKL.

The CDR3: CASSLAGGSDHNEQFF. CDR3 DNA sequence: TGCGCCAGCAGCTTGGCCGGCGGCTCAGATCACAATGAGCAGTTCTTC. V gene TRBV5-1 combines with J gene TRBJ2-1, with D hard to call. This CDR3 contains 16 residues. V was pared by 0 bases and J by 5 bases, with 15 bases between. Germline CDR1 is SGHRS and CDR2 is YFSETQ.